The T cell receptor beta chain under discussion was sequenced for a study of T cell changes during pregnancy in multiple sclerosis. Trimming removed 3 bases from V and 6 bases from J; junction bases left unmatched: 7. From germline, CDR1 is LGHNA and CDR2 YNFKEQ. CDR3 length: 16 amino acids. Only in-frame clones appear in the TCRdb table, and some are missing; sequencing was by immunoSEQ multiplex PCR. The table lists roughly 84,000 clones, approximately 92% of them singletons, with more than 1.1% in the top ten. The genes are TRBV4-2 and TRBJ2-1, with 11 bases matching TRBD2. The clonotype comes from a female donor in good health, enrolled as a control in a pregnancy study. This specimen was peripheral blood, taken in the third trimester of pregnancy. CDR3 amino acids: CASSHAGTSGLNEQFF. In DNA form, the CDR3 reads TGTGCCAGCAGCCACGCCGGGACTAGCGGCCTCAATGAGCAGTTCTTC.